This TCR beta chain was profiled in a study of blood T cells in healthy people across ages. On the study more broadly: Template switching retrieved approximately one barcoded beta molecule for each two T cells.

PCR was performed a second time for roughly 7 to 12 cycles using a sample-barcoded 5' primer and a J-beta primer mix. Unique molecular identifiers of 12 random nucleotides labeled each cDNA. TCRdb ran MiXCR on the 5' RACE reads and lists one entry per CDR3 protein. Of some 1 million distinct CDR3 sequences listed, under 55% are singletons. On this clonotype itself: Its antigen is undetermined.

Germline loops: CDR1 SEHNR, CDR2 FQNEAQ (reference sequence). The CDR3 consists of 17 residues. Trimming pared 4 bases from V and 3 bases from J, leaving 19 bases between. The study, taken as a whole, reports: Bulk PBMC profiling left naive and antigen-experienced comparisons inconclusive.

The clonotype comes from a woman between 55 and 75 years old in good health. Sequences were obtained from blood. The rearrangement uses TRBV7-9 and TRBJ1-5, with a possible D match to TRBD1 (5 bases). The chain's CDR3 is CASSYVGDPRSNQPQHF. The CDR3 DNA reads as TGTGCCAGCAGCTATGTGGGGGACCCGAGGTCCAATCAGCCCCAGCATTTT.